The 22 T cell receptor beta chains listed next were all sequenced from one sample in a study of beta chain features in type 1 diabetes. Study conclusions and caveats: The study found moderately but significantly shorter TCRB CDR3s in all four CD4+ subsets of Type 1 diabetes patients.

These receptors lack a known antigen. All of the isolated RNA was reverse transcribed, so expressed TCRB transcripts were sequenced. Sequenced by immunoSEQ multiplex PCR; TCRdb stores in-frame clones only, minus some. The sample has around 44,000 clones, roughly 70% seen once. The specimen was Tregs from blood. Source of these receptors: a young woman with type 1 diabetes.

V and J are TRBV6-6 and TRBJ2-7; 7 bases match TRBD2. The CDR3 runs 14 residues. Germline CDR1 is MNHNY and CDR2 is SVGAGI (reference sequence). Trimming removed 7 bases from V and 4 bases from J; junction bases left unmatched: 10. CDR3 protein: CASTRSLAGYEQYF. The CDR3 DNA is TGTGCCAGCACCAGATCTTTAGCGGGTTACGAGCAGTACTTC.

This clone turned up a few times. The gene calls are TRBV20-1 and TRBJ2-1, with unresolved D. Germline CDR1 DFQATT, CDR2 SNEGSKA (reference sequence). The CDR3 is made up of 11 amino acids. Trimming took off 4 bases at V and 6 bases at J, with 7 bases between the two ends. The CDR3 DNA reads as TGCAGTGCTACGCACGGCAATGAGCAGTTCTTC. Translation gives CSATHGNEQFF.

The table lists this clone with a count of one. This CDR3 reads CASSWGQNNQPQHF. As DNA, the CDR3 is TGTGCCAGCAGCTGGGGGCAGAACAATCAGCCCCAGCATTTT. This chain uses TRBV5-5 with TRBJ1-5, with D possibly TRBD1 on 6 matching bases. The germline V and J ends were trimmed by 3 bases and 3 bases, with 10 bases remaining between them. The V gene's germline CDR1 is SGHKS and CDR2 YYEKEE (reference sequence). There are 14 residues in the CDR3.

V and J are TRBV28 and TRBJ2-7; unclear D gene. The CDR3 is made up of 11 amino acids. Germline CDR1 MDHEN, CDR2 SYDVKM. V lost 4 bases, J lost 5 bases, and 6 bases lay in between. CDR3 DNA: TGTGCCAGCAGTTCCACTCACGAGCAGTACTTC. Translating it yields CASSSTHEQYF. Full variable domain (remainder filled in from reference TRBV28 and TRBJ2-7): DVKVTQSSRYLVKRTGEKVFLECVQDMDHENMFWYRQDPGLGLRLIYFSYDVKMKEKGDIPEGYSVSREKKERFSLILESASTNQTSMYLCASSSTHEQYFGPGTRLTVT.

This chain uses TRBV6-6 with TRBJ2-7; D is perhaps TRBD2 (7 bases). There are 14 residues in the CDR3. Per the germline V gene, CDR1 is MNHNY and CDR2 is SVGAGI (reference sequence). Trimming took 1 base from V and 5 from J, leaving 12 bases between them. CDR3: CASSYYTGRDEQYF. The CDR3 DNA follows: TGTGCCAGCAGTTACTACACAGGGAGGGACGAGCAGTACTTC.

CDR3 loop: CASSVGDRVYNEQFF. The DNA of the CDR3 is TGTGCCAGCAGCGTAGGGGACAGGGTCTACAATGAGCAGTTCTTC. The genes are TRBV9 and TRBJ2-1, with TRBD1 identical over 9 bases. Germline trimming cut 0 bases from V and 3 bases from J; bases unmatched to any gene: 1. Germline values: CDR1 SGDLS, CDR2 YYNGEE. CDR3 length: 15 amino acids.

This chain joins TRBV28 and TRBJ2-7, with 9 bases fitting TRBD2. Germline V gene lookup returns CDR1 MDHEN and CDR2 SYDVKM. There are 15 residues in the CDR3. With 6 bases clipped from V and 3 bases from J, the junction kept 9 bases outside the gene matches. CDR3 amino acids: CASRAMREGLYEQYF. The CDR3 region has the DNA TGTGCCAGCAGGGCCATGCGGGAGGGCCTCTACGAGCAGTACTTC.

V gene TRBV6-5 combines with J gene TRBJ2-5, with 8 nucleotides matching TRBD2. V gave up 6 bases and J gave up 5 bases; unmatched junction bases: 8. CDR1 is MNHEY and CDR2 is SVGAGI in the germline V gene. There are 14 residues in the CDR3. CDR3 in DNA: TGTGCCAGCAGCCGGGGGGGGGCGGCGGAGACCCAGTACTTC. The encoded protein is CASSRGGAAETQYF.

CDR3 in amino acids: CASSLVQGTEAFF. The DNA for the CDR3 is TGCGCCAGCAGCTTGGTTCAGGGCACTGAAGCTTTCTTT. The chain employs TRBV5-1 and TRBJ1-1; a possible D gene is TRBD1 (5 bases). Between the trimmed V and J ends, which lost 0 bases and 4 bases, there was a span of 7 bases. Germline loops: CDR1 SGHRS, CDR2 YFSETQ. CDR3 length equals 13 residues.

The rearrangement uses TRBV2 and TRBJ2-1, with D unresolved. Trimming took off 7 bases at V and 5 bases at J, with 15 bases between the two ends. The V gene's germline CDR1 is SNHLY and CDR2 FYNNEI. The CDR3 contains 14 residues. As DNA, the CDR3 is TGTGCCAGCACAATATCTTCGGTCGACAATGAGCAGTTCTTC. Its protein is CASTISSVDNEQFF.

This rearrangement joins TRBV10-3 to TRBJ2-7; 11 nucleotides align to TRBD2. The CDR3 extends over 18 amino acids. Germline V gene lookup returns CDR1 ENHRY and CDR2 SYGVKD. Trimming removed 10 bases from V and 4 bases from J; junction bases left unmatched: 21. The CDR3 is CATAPGSGGAGRLYEQYF. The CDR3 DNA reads TGTGCCACAGCCCCGGGTAGCGGGGGGGCCGGTCGACTTTACGAGCAGTACTTC.

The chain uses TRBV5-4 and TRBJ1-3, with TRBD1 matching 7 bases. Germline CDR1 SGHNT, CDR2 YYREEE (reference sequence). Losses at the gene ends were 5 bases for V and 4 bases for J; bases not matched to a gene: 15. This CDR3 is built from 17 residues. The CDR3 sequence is CASSPGNTGAWGNTIYF. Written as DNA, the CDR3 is TGTGCCAGCAGTCCGGGAAATACAGGGGCTTGGGGAAACACCATATATTTT.

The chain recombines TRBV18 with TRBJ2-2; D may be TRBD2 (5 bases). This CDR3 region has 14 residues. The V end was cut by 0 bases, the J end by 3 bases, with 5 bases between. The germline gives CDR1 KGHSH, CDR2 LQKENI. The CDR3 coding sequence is TGTGCCAGCTCACCACCAGCGGACACCGGGGAGCTGTTTTTT. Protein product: CASSPPADTGELFF.

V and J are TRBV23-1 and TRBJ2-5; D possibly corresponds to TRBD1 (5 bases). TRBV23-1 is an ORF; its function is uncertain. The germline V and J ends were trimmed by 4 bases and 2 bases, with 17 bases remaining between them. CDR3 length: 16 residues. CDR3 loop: CASSPARGRDQETQYF. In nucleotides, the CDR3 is TGCGCCAGCAGTCCGGCAAGGGGAAGGGATCAAGAGACCCAGTACTTC.

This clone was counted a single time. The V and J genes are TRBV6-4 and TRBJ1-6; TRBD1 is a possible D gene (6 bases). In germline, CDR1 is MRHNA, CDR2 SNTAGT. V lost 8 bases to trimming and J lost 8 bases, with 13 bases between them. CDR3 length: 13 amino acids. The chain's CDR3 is CASGGRPHSPLHF. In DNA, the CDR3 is TGTGCCAGCGGGGGCCGCCCCCATTCACCCCTCCACTTT.

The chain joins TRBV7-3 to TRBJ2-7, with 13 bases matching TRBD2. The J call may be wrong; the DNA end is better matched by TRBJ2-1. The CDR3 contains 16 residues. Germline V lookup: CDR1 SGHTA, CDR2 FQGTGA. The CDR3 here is CASSFLGLAGAREQFF. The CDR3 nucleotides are TGTGCCAGCAGCTTCCTCGGACTAGCGGGAGCTAGAGAGCAGTTCTTC.

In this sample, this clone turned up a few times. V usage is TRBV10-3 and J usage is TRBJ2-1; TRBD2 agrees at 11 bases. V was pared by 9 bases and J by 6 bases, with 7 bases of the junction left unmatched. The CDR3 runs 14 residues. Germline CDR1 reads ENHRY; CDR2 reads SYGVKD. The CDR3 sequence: CAIGDSGGVNEQFF. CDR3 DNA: TGTGCCATTGGCGATAGCGGGGGGGTCAATGAGCAGTTCTTC.

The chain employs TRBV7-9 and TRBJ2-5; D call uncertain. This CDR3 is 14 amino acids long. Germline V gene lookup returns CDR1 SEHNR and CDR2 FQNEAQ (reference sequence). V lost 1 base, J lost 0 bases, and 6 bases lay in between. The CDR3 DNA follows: TGTGCCAGCAGCTTAGGAGTGTACCAAGAGACCCAGTACTTC. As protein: CASSLGVYQETQYF.

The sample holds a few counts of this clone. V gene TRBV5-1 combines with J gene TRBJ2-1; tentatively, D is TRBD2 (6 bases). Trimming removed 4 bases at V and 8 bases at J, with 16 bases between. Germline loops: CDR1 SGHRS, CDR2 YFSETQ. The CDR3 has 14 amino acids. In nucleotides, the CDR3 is TGCGCCAGCAGCGTTCAGACTAGTAGGGATGAGCAGTTCTTC. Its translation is CASSVQTSRDEQFF.

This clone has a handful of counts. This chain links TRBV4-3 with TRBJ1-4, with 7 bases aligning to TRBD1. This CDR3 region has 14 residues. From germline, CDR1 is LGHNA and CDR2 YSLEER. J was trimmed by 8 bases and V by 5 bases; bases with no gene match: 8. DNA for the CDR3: TGCGCCAGCAGCACCGGACAGGCTGGAGAAAAACTGTTTTTT. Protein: CASSTGQAGEKLFF.

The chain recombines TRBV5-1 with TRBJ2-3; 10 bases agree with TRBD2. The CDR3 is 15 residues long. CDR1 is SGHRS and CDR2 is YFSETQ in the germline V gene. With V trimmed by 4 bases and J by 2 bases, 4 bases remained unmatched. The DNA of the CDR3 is TGCGCCAGCAGCCGTAGCGGGGGGTACACAGATACGCAGTATTTT. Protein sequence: CASSRSGGYTDTQYF.

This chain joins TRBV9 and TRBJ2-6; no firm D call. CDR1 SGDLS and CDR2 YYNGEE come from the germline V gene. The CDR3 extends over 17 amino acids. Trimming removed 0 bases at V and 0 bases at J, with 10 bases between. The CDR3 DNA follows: TGTGCCAGCAGCGTAGACCTACTGAGCTCTGGGGCCAACGTCCTGACTTTC. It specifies CASSVDLLSSGANVLTF.